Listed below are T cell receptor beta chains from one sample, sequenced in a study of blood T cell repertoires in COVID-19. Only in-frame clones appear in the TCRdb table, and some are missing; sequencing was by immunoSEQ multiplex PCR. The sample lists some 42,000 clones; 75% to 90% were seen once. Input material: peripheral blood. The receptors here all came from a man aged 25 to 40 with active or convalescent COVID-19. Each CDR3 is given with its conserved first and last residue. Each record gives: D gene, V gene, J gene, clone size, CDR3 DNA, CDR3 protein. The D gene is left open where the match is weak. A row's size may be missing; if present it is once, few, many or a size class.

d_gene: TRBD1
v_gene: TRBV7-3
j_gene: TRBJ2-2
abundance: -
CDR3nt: TGTGCCAGCAGTCTCGGACAGGGGGCGGGGGCCGGGGAGCTGTTTTTT
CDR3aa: CASSLGQGAGAGELFF

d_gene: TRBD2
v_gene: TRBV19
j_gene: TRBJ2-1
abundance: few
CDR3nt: TGTGCCAGTAGTATAGGTACTAGCGGTTACAATGAGCAGTTCTTC
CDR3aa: CASSIGTSGYNEQFF

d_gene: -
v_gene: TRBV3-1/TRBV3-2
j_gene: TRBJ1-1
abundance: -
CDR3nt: TGTGCCAGCAGCCATGAGGGCCCGGTCGGCACTGAAGCTTTCTTT
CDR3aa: CASSHEGPVGTEAFF

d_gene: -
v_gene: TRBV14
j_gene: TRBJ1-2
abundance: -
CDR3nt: TGTGCCAGCAGCCAAGTACTGGCTCAGCGGGGACGCTATGGCTACACCTTC
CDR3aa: CASSQVLAQRGRYGYTF

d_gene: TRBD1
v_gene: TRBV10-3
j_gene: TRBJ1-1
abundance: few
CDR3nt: TGTGCCATCAGCGCGACCTGGACAGGGGGCACTAACACTGAAGCTTTCTTT
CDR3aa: CAISATWTGGTNTEAFF

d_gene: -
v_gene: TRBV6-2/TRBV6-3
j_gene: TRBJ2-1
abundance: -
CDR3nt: TGTGCCAGCAGCTCTATTACCGGGTCCTACAATGAGCAGTTCTTC
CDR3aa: CASSSITGSYNEQFF

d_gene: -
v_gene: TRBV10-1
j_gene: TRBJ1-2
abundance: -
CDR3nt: TGCGCCAGCAGTGAGTCGAAGACGGGGTCCCCCTATGGCTACACCTTC
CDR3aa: CASSESKTGSPYGYTF

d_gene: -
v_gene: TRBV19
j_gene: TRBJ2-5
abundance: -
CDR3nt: TGTGCCATAGGCTGGGGGGGGCCTGAGACCCAGTACTTC
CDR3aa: CAIGWGGPETQYF

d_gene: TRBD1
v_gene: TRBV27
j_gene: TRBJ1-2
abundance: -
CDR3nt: TGTGCCAGCAGTGACACAGGGGCCTATGGCTACACCTTC
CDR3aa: CASSDTGAYGYTF

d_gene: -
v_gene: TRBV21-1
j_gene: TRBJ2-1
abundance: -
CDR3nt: TGTGCCAGCAGCAAAGGGGACAGGGGCTACAATGAGCAGTTCTTC
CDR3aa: CASSKGDRGYNEQFF